This T cell receptor (beta chain) was recorded in a study of T cells in tuberculosis. Study as a whole: Sequenced TCRs come from CD1B-GMM tetramer-binding T cells. In South Africa, adults with active tuberculosis were compared with IGRA-negative and latently infected IGRA-positive adolescents. Study outcomes and limitations: The TCR-beta difference was not significant; alpha differences partly reflected length.

This clone is medium-sized within its sample. Antigen specificity is unknown. V was shortened by 2 bases and J by 0 bases, with 14 bases between the two germline ends. CDR3 length equals 17 residues. Germline assignment: CDR1 MNHNS and CDR2 SASEGT. Tuberculin skin test and IGRA determined adolescents' latent tuberculosis status at entry. Assay: immunoSEQ multiplex PCR; the TCRdb copy retains only in-frame clones and omits some. The sample lists 26,000 or so clones; around 90% were seen once. The chain is built from TRBV6-1 and TRBJ1-5; D is possibly TRBD1 (5 bases). This clonotype was sampled from a donor aged 5-35 years with latent tuberculosis or without tuberculosis infection. The sample comprised PBMCs. CDR3 amino acids: CASSEWGRGYSNQPQHF. The CDR3 region has the DNA TGTGCCAGCAGTGAATGGGGCAGAGGTTATAGCAATCAGCCCCAGCATTTT.